One sample yielded the 31 T cell receptor beta chains listed below, sequenced in a study of T-cell memory formation after mild COVID-19. TCRdb analysed the 5' RACE reads with MiXCR anew, one entry per CDR3 protein. The table records hundreds of thousands of distinct CDR3 sequences, approximately 25% of them present only once. Sequenced input: PBMCs or a T cell subset sorted from them (not recorded which). These receptors all come from an adult woman who had mild COVID-19 (a few samples of this study predate the infection). Cell type and time point are not known.

The chain joins TRBV7-2 to TRBJ2-3, with 11 bases lining up with TRBD2. CDR1 is SGHTA, CDR2 FQGNSA, per germline. The CDR3 runs 19 residues. V lost 1 base and J lost 2; bases outside the gene matches: 11. The CDR3 loop is CASSLVLAGVVGTTDTQYF. As DNA, the CDR3 is TGTGCCAGCAGCTTAGTACTAGCGGGAGTGGTAGGGACCACAGATACGCAGTATTTT.

Only a few counts were recorded for this clonotype. The rearrangement uses TRBV12-3 or TRBV12-4 and TRBJ2-1, with D perhaps matching TRBD2 (6 bases). The CDR3 spans 12 residues. V was pared by 4 bases and J by 9 bases, with 10 bases between. The CDR3 sequence: CASSYGGGEQFF. The CDR3 DNA follows: TGTGCCAGCAGTTACGGGGGTGGTGAGCAGTTCTTC.

The V and J genes are TRBV2 and TRBJ2-5; 7 bases are shared with TRBD2. Germline V gene lookup returns CDR1 SNHLY and CDR2 FYNNEI. The CDR3 totals 16 residues. Losses at the gene ends were 4 bases for V and 5 bases for J; bases not matched to a gene: 13. CDR3 loop: CASSGDLTSDFETQYF. The CDR3 DNA reads as TGTGCCAGCAGTGGGGACCTTACTAGCGATTTTGAGACCCAGTACTTC.

A few counts support this clonotype. The rearrangement links TRBV20-1 to TRBJ2-1, with a possible D match to TRBD2 (6 bases). V gave up 3 bases and J gave up 6 bases, with 15 bases separating them. The CDR3 covers 14 residues. Germline CDR1 is DFQATT and CDR2 is SNEGSKA (reference sequence). CDR3 coding DNA: TGCAGTGCTAGCCGCGGGTTGGGGGGCAATGAGCAGTTCTTC. Protein: CSASRGLGGNEQFF.

The rearrangement uses TRBV7-2 and TRBJ2-7; 15 bases agree with TRBD2. The CDR3 covers 16 residues. J gave up 7 bases and V 5 bases, and 9 bases lay outside the gene matches. Germline V lookup: CDR1 SGHTA, CDR2 FQGNSA. CDR3 nucleotides: TGTGCCAGCAGCCCGGGACTAGCGGGAGGATTCGGAGAGCAGTACTTC. It codes for CASSPGLAGGFGEQYF.

In its sample, this clonotype was seen a few times. The chain joins TRBV4-2 to TRBJ2-7; 8 positions agree with TRBD2. The CDR3 is 16 amino acids. With V trimmed by 1 base and J by 0 bases, 5 bases remained unmatched. Germline CDR1 and CDR2: LGHNA and YNFKEQ. This CDR3 is CASSQVGGGFSYEQYF. The CDR3 region has the DNA TGTGCCAGCAGCCAAGTAGGCGGGGGGTTCTCCTACGAGCAGTACTTC.

This clonotype has a handful of counts. This chain uses TRBV5-1 with TRBJ1-5; 8 nucleotides agree with TRBD1. The CDR3 loop spans 16 amino acids. CDR1 and CDR2 from the germline V gene are SGHRS and YFSETQ. V dropped 0 bases and J dropped 3; count of bases not matched to a gene: 5. The CDR3 reads CASSLAPGGPNQPQHF. CDR3 DNA sequence: TGCGCCAGCAGCTTGGCACCAGGGGGCCCCAATCAGCCCCAGCATTTT.

This clonotype was seen a few times. This sequence joins TRBV7-9 and TRBJ1-3; D remains ambiguous. Germline V gene sequence: CDR1 SEHNR, CDR2 FQNEAQ (reference sequence). The V gene lost 0 bases and the J gene lost 0 bases, with 12 bases spanning the gap. The CDR3 consists of 17 residues. The DNA for the CDR3 is TGTGCCAGCAGCTTAGCAACTTATCAGCCCTCTGGAAACACCATATATTTT. It yields the protein CASSLATYQPSGNTIYF.

To note about this clonotype: This clone may be a read error of a much larger clone one base away. This chain joins TRBV4-2 and TRBJ2-7, with 7 bases that match TRBD1. The CDR3 has 13 residues. V shed 3 bases, J shed 2 bases, and the junction held 1 base outside the gene matches. Germline loops: CDR1 LGHNA, CDR2 YNFKEQ. The CDR3 spells CASSHGQAYEQYF. In nucleotides, the CDR3 is TGTGCCAGCAGCCACGGACAGGCCTACGAGCAGTACTTC.

V gene TRBV6-5 combines with J gene TRBJ2-5, with a tentative D call TRBD2 (6 bases). The germline V gene has CDR1 MNHEY and CDR2 SVGAGI. Between the trimmed V and J ends, which lost 10 bases and 4 bases, there was a span of 16 bases. The CDR3 runs to 13 residues. The CDR3 region is CATKGPRGETQYF. The CDR3 region has the DNA TGTGCCACCAAAGGGCCGCGGGGAGAGACCCAGTACTTC.

This clonotype has a handful of counts. The rearrangement links TRBV12-3 or TRBV12-4 to TRBJ2-1; D may correspond to TRBD1 or TRBD2 (5 bases each). This CDR3 has 14 amino acids. Trimming took 7 bases from V and 0 from J, leaving 10 bases between them. This CDR3 is CASIEGSSYNEQFF. CDR3 nucleotides: TGTGCCAGCATTGAGGGGAGCTCCTACAATGAGCAGTTCTTC.

The chain joins TRBV2 to TRBJ1-1; D ambiguous. V was pared by 4 bases and J by 2 bases, with 8 bases between. Per germline, CDR1 SNHLY and CDR2 FYNNEI. CDR3 length: 13 amino acids. CDR3 bases: TGTGCCAGCAGTGTCGAAGAAAACACTGAAGCTTTCTTT. Translation: CASSVEENTEAFF.

This clonotype has just a few counts. The V and J genes are TRBV7-9 and TRBJ1-5; D remains unclear. Germline lookup yields CDR1 SEHNR and CDR2 FQNEAQ (reference sequence). Trimming stripped 3 bases from V and 7 bases from J, with 7 bases between. The CDR3 is 12 residues long. CDR3: CASSFEEQPQHF. In DNA, the CDR3 is TGTGCCAGCAGCTTTGAGGAACAGCCCCAGCATTTT.

The J gene is TRBJ2-1, the V gene TRBV11-3; D tentatively fits TRBD1 or TRBD2 (5 bases each). This CDR3 is 15 amino acids long. Between the trimmed V and J ends, which lost 1 base and 12 bases, there was a span of 19 bases. Germline V gives CDR1 SGHNT, CDR2 YENEEA. CDR3 residues: CASSLAPTGASRQFF. The CDR3 bases are TGTGCCAGCAGCTTAGCCCCCACCGGGGCCTCCCGGCAGTTCTTC.

This CDR3 reads CSVYTSANEQFF. In DNA form, the CDR3 reads TGCAGCGTGTACACCAGTGCCAATGAGCAGTTCTTC. V is TRBV29-1 and J is TRBJ2-1; no firm D call. The CDR3 length is 12 residues. The ends were cut back, 6 bases at V and 6 bases at J, with 12 bases in the middle. Germline V gives CDR1 SQVTM, CDR2 ANQGSEA.

The V call is TRBV12-3 or TRBV12-4, the J call TRBJ2-3; D gene unclear. Trimming removed 5 bases at V and 0 bases at J, with 15 bases between. The CDR3 sequence is 16 residues long. CDR3 residues: CASSLGTYLSTDTQYF. The CDR3 DNA is TGTGCCAGCAGTCTTGGTACTTACCTTAGCACAGATACGCAGTATTTT.

The genes are TRBV29-1 and TRBJ1-2, with D unclear. Germline CDR1 is SQVTM and CDR2 is ANQGSEA. The V gene lost 7 bases and the J gene lost 11 bases, with 23 bases spanning the gap. The CDR3 has 13 residues. DNA of the CDR3: TGCAGCGCATACATCCCGGGCCGCATGAGTTACACCTTC. Its protein product is CSAYIPGRMSYTF.

This clonotype has more than one count but fewer than ten. The chain carries TRBV6-2 or TRBV6-3 and TRBJ1-1, with 9 bases identical to TRBD1. The V segment lost 5 bases and the J segment 4 bases; nucleotides outside the gene matches: 8. Germline-derived CDR1 and CDR2 are MNHEY and SVGEGT. The CDR3 covers 15 residues. CDR3 DNA sequence: TGTGCCAGCAGTACCCCGGACAGGGGATTCACTGAAGCTTTCTTT. Residues: CASSTPDRGFTEAFF.

This clonotype showed up many times. The chain is built from TRBV5-6 and TRBJ2-5; D possibly uses TRBD1 or TRBD2 (6 bases each). This CDR3 spans 13 amino acids. Germline CDR1 reads SGHDT; CDR2 reads YYEEEE. Trimming cost V 2 bases and J 5 bases, with 10 bases left between them. The CDR3 DNA reads TGTGCCAGCAGCTTTCGAGGGGGGGAGACCCAGTACTTC. Its protein product is CASSFRGGETQYF.

The chain carries TRBV29-1 and TRBJ1-5; 7 nucleotides agree with TRBD1. Per germline, CDR1 SQVTM and CDR2 ANQGSEA. The CDR3 runs 14 residues. Trimming removed 7 bases from V and 4 bases from J; junction bases left unmatched: 10. CDR3 in amino acids: CSAEDRRRNQPQHF. CDR3 bases: TGCAGCGCCGAGGACAGGAGGAGGAATCAGCCCCAGCATTTT.

V usage is TRBV7-9 and J usage is TRBJ1-1; unclear D gene. The CDR3 contains 13 residues. In germline, CDR1 is SEHNR, CDR2 FQNEAQ (reference sequence). V gave up 7 bases and J gave up 3 bases, with 12 bases separating them. CDR3 DNA sequence: TGTGCCAGCACGTTTAGGGTGGACACTGAAGCTTTCTTT. Its protein product is CASTFRVDTEAFF.

This chain connects TRBV24-1 to TRBJ1-5, with no clear D. The ends were cut back, 4 bases at V and 0 bases at J, with 15 bases in the middle. The CDR3 is 17 residues long. Germline loops: CDR1 KGHDR, CDR2 SFDVKD. CDR3 residues: CATSDSRRVASNQPQHF. CDR3 DNA sequence: TGTGCCACCAGTGACTCCCGACGGGTAGCTAGCAATCAGCCCCAGCATTTT.

The CDR3 bases are TGTGCCAGCAGCCCCCTCAACGGGAGGCGAAATGAGCAGTTCTTC. Translation: CASSPLNGRRNEQFF. The genes are TRBV28 and TRBJ2-1; 7 bases agree with TRBD2. The CDR3 extends over 15 amino acids. The V segment lost 6 bases and the J segment 7 bases; nucleotides outside the gene matches: 12. Germline assignment: CDR1 MDHEN and CDR2 SYDVKM.

The chain links TRBV28 to TRBJ1-2, with 10 bases fitting TRBD1. Germline CDR1 MDHEN, CDR2 SYDVKM. With 5 bases clipped from V and 2 bases from J, the junction kept 17 bases outside the gene matches. The CDR3 runs 19 residues. The CDR3 DNA sequence: TGTGCCAGCAGTGTTACTACCGGGGACAGGGGAAGGTCGAACTATGGCTACACCTTC. Amino acid sequence: CASSVTTGDRGRSNYGYTF.

This chain connects TRBV7-9 to TRBJ1-6; 9 bases fit TRBD1. Germline V gives CDR1 SEHNR, CDR2 FQNEAQ (reference sequence). The CDR3 is made up of 15 amino acids. After removal of 5 bases from V and 6 bases from J, the junction contained 5 bases not matched to a gene. The CDR3 sequence is CASSAWDRANSPLHF. The CDR3 nucleotides are TGTGCCAGCAGCGCATGGGACAGGGCTAATTCACCCCTCCACTTT.

In this sample, this clonotype turned up a few times. The rearrangement links TRBV20-1 to TRBJ2-2; D gene ambiguous. Trimming pared 1 base from V and 2 bases from J, leaving 11 bases between. The CDR3 consists of 15 residues. The germline CDR1 and CDR2 sequences are DFQATT and SNEGSKA (reference sequence). CDR3 sequence reads: CSARAWAANTGELFF. The CDR3 DNA is TGCAGTGCTAGAGCCTGGGCAGCAAACACCGGGGAGCTGTTTTTT.

Ten or more counts support this clonotype. V and J are TRBV7-6 and TRBJ2-5; D is ambiguous. CDR1 and CDR2 (germline): SGHVS, FNYEAQ. This CDR3 contains 13 residues. The V and J ends lost 1 base and 0 bases respectively, with 3 bases between them. The DNA for the CDR3 is TGTGCCAGCAGCTTAGTTAACCAAGAGACCCAGTACTTC. Protein product: CASSLVNQETQYF.

This clonotype was seen a handful of times. The rearrangement uses TRBV7-2 and TRBJ2-7; D is ambiguous. Between the trimmed V and J ends, which lost 5 bases and 3 bases, there was a span of 11 bases. Germline CDR1 is SGHTA and CDR2 is FQGNSA. The CDR3 contains 13 residues. CDR3 DNA sequence: TGTGCCAGCAGCCCGTATGCTTTCTACGAGCAGTACTTC. It translates to CASSPYAFYEQYF.

The chain is built from TRBV5-1 and TRBJ1-5; unclear D gene. Germline CDR1 and CDR2: SGHRS and YFSETQ. The CDR3 runs to 13 residues. V lost 3 bases, J lost 5 bases, and 9 bases lay in between. The CDR3 sequence: CASSYAWDQPQHF. DNA for the CDR3: TGCGCCAGCAGCTACGCCTGGGATCAGCCCCAGCATTTT.

This clonotype was counted many times. V and J are TRBV7-9 and TRBJ1-1, with 7 bases that match TRBD1. Germline values: CDR1 SEHNR, CDR2 FQNEAQ (reference sequence). This CDR3 has 15 amino acids. V lost 5 bases and J lost 3; bases outside the gene matches: 9. CDR3 in amino acids: CASSVSRGIHTEAFF. CDR3 coding DNA: TGTGCCAGCAGCGTCTCCAGGGGGATACACACTGAAGCTTTCTTT.

This clonotype was counted a few times. The V gene is TRBV2, the J gene TRBJ1-2; 7 positions match TRBD1. J was trimmed by 0 bases and V by 1 base; bases with no gene match: 8. The CDR3 has 17 amino acids. Germline V gene sequence: CDR1 SNHLY, CDR2 FYNNEI. The CDR3 region is CASSEVYQGGTNYGYTF. For the CDR3, the DNA is TGTGCCAGCAGTGAAGTGTACCAGGGGGGTACTAACTATGGCTACACCTTC.